One and the same sample provided the 26 T cell receptor beta chains below, sequenced in a study of control samples from healthy donors and cancer patients. Repertoires were generated with immunoSEQ multiplex PCR, while TCRdb's copy carries only in-frame clones and drops some. The sample contains over 80,000 clones, around 82% of which appear only once. The sequenced sample was blood. The receptors derive from a man in his 60s in good health.

This clone has only a few counts. The chain has TRBV2 and TRBJ1-2; 7 bases agree with TRBD1. Germline V gives CDR1 SNHLY, CDR2 FYNNEI. The CDR3 covers 14 residues. V lost 6 bases to trimming and J lost 7 bases; unmatched junction nucleotides: 11. CDR3 amino acids: CASSPQGVGGGYTF. CDR3 DNA sequence: TGTGCCAGCAGCCCCCAGGGGGTCGGGGGTGGCTACACCTTC.

The chain links TRBV5-6 to TRBJ2-5; D is possibly TRBD1 (6 bases). The CDR3 length is 16 residues. In germline, CDR1 is SGHDT, CDR2 YYEEEE. The V gene lost 4 bases and the J gene lost 5 bases, with 21 bases spanning the gap. CDR3 region: CASSAPETGLAETQYF. CDR3 DNA: TGTGCCAGCAGCGCCCCCGAGACAGGCCTCGCGGAGACCCAGTACTTC. Complete variable domain (other parts from reference TRBV5-6 and TRBJ2-5): DAGVTQSPTHLIKTRGQQVTLRCSPKSGHDTVSWYQQALGQGPQFIFQYYEEEERQRGNFPDRFSGHQFPNYSSELNVNALLLGDSALYLCASSAPETGLAETQYFGPGTRLLVL.

In DNA, the CDR3 is TGTGCCAGCAGCGGGGGGTATGGCAATCAGCCCCAGCATTTT. This codes for CASSGGYGNQPQHF. The chain combines TRBV6-5 with TRBJ1-5; a possible D gene is TRBD1 (5 bases). The CDR3 has 14 residues. Per germline, CDR1 MNHEY and CDR2 SVGAGI. V was clipped by 6 bases and J by 2 bases, with 11 bases between them.

The J gene is TRBJ2-7, the V gene TRBV23-1, with 7 bases matching TRBD1. TRBV23-1 is sorted into the ORF group, with uncertain function. The CDR3 totals 15 residues. J gave up 3 bases and V 4 bases, and 9 bases lay outside the gene matches. This chain's CDR3 is CASSPYRGWGYEQYF. CDR3 nucleotides: TGCGCCAGCAGTCCGTACAGGGGCTGGGGCTACGAGCAGTACTTC.

V gene TRBV6-4 combines with J gene TRBJ2-1, with D possibly TRBD2 on 5 matching bases. The germline V gene encodes CDR1 MRHNA and CDR2 SNTAGT. The CDR3 totals 16 residues. V lost 5 bases and J 2 bases, leaving 16 bases between the germline ends. This chain's CDR3 is CASSLHSGGPYNEQFF. DNA for the CDR3: TGTGCCAGCAGTCTTCATAGTGGAGGACCCTACAATGAGCAGTTCTTC.

This rearrangement joins TRBV18 to TRBJ2-7, with D possibly TRBD2 on 6 matching bases. Between the trimmed V and J ends, which lost 6 bases and 3 bases, there was a span of 15 bases. Germline V gene sequence: CDR1 KGHSH, CDR2 LQKENI. This CDR3 comprises 14 residues. CDR3 DNA: TGTGCCAGCTCCCCAAGTGGGGGGAACTACGAGCAGTACTTC. It codes for CASSPSGGNYEQYF. The whole variable domain, filled in from reference TRBV18 and TRBJ2-7, reads NAGVMQNPRHLVRRRGQEARLRCSPMKGHSHVYWYRQLPEEGLKFMVYLQKENIIDESGMPKERFSAEFPKEGPSILRIQQVVRGDSAAYFCASSPSGGNYEQYFGPGTRLTVT.

This chain joins TRBV7-8 and TRBJ1-5, with no clear D. Germline V gene lookup returns CDR1 SGHVS and CDR2 FQNEAQ. The CDR3 is 15 amino acids. V lost 5 bases and J lost 0, with 11 bases in between. CDR3 nucleotides: TGTGCCAGCAGCGCCCGGGATTCTAGCAATCAGCCCCAGCATTTT. Amino acids: CASSARDSSNQPQHF.

This clone was seen a few times. The chain couples TRBV7-6 to TRBJ1-2; 12 bases fit TRBD1. The V gene's germline CDR1 is SGHVS and CDR2 FNYEAQ. The CDR3 contains 19 residues. V lost 5 bases, J lost 3 bases, and 16 bases stayed unmatched. Here the CDR3 DNA reads TGTGCCAGCAGCCCCGACTTAGGGGGGGGACAGGGGGCTCACTATGGCTACACCTTC. Its translation is CASSPDLGGGQGAHYGYTF.

The chain couples TRBV5-6 to TRBJ2-5; no clear D. V dropped 5 bases and J dropped 4 bases, with 12 bases sitting between them. Germline CDR1 is SGHDT and CDR2 is YYEEEE. This CDR3 is 13 amino acids long. The CDR3 DNA sequence: TGTGCCAGCAGTATTTCGCGCGGAGAGACCCAGTACTTC. This gives the protein CASSISRGETQYF.

The rearrangement uses TRBV10-2 and TRBJ2-7, with D perhaps matching TRBD1 (6 bases). The CDR3 loop spans 14 amino acids. V was cut by 4 bases and J by 2 bases, with 12 bases left in between. From germline, CDR1 is WSHSY and CDR2 SAAADI. CDR3 DNA sequence: TGCGCCAGCAGTGTCCCCGGACAGACCTACGAGCAGTACTTC. This sequence encodes CASSVPGQTYEQYF.

The chain links TRBV5-1 to TRBJ2-7, with a tentative D call TRBD1 (5 bases). V was cut by 0 bases and J by 5 bases, with 12 bases left in between. The germline V gene has CDR1 SGHRS and CDR2 YFSETQ. This CDR3 has 14 residues. CDR3 in DNA: TGCGCCAGCAGCTTGGAGCAGGGCGGCCACGAGCAGTACTTC. This translates into CASSLEQGGHEQYF. Filled out from reference TRBV5-1 and TRBJ2-7, the complete variable domain reads KAGVTQTPRYLIKTRGQQVTLSCSPISGHRSVSWYQQTPGQGLQFLFEYFSETQRNKGNFPGRFSGRQFSNSRSEMNVSTLELGDSALYLCASSLEQGGHEQYFGPGTRLTVT.

CDR3 nucleotides: TGCGCCAGCAGCTTGCTGGGAGCTAGAAACACTGAAGCTTTCTTT. Protein product: CASSLLGARNTEAFF. V usage is TRBV5-1 and J usage is TRBJ1-1, with D unclear. Trimming left V 1 base short and J 2 bases short, with 12 bases between. The CDR3 covers 15 residues. Germline values: CDR1 SGHRS, CDR2 YFSETQ.

This rearrangement joins TRBV3-1 (or the pseudogene TRBV3-2) to TRBJ2-3, with D perhaps assigned TRBD1 or TRBD2 (5 bases each). The length of the CDR3 is 17 residues. Germline V gene data show CDR1 as LGHDT and CDR2 as YNNKEL (reference sequence). V was shortened by 4 bases and J by 1 base, with 18 bases between the two germline ends. The CDR3 loop reads CASSPLGVWPGTDTQYF. The DNA of the CDR3 is TGTGCCAGCAGCCCGTTGGGGGTCTGGCCTGGCACAGATACGCAGTATTTT.

This chain uses TRBV14 with TRBJ2-7; D gene unclear. Germline loops: CDR1 SGHDN, CDR2 FVKESK. V was pared by 0 bases and J by 3 bases, with 9 bases between. The length of the CDR3 is 14 residues. CDR3 DNA sequence: TGTGCCAGCAGCCAAGATCAGAGTCTCTACGAGCAGTACTTC. Protein: CASSQDQSLYEQYF. Filled out from reference TRBV14 and TRBJ2-7, the complete variable domain reads EAGVTQFPSHSVIEKGQTVTLRCDPISGHDNLYWYRRVMGKEIKFLLHFVKESKQDESGMPNNRFLAERTGGTYSTLKVQPAELEDSGVYFCASSQDQSLYEQYFGPGTRLTVT.

The chain recombines TRBV5-5 with TRBJ2-3, with D possibly TRBD1 on 6 matching bases. The CDR3 is 16 amino acids. Per the germline V gene, CDR1 is SGHKS and CDR2 is YYEKEE (reference sequence). The V gene lost 0 bases and the J gene lost 3 bases, with 14 bases spanning the gap. The CDR3 here is CASSLGTALKTDTQYF. CDR3 DNA: TGTGCCAGCAGCTTGGGGACAGCGCTCAAAACAGATACGCAGTATTTT. The variable domain in full, completed from reference TRBV5-5 and TRBJ2-3, reads DAGVTQSPTHLIKTRGQQVTLRCSPISGHKSVSWYQQVLGQGPQFIFQYYEKEERGRGNFPDRFSARQFPNYSSELNVNALLLGDSALYLCASSLGTALKTDTQYFGPGTRLTVL.

The CDR3 loop is CASRGVTGGRDNEQFF. CDR3 bases: TGTGCCAGCAGAGGGGTTACAGGGGGCCGGGACAATGAGCAGTTCTTC. The V and J genes are TRBV25-1 and TRBJ2-1; 9 nucleotides agree with TRBD1. Germline V CDR1 and CDR2: MGHDK, SYGVNS. With V trimmed by 6 bases and J by 5 bases, 11 bases remained unmatched. The CDR3 consists of 16 residues.

This chain uses TRBV28 with TRBJ2-2; TRBD2 agrees at 13 bases. V dropped 5 bases and J dropped 4; count of bases not matched to a gene: 7. Germline CDR1 MDHEN, CDR2 SYDVKM. The CDR3 loop spans 17 amino acids. The CDR3 coding sequence is TGTGCCAGCAGTCTTCCGGGACTAGCGGGACTCACCGGGGAGCTGTTTTTT. Translating gives CASSLPGLAGLTGELFF.

J is TRBJ1-5 and V is TRBV29-1; D call uncertain. CDR3 size: 13 residues. Germline CDR1 and CDR2: SQVTM and ANQGSEA. V lost 2 bases to trimming and J lost 6 bases, with 11 bases between them. Here the CDR3 DNA reads TGCAGCGTTGAATGGGCATTAGGTCAGCCCCAGCATTTT. Its translation: CSVEWALGQPQHF.

The rearrangement joins TRBV28 to TRBJ2-7, with a possible D match to TRBD1 (5 bases). V lost 4 bases and J lost 2, with 15 bases in between. Germline-derived CDR1 and CDR2 are MDHEN and SYDVKM. The CDR3 covers 15 residues. CDR3 region: CASSSRQGLPYEQYF. For the CDR3, the DNA is TGTGCCAGCAGTTCTCGGCAGGGCCTCCCCTACGAGCAGTACTTC.

Worth noting for this clone: Additional DNA sequences in this sample encode the identical CDR3. The chain uses TRBV30 and TRBJ2-7; 9 bases fit TRBD1. Germline V CDR1 and CDR2: GTSNPN, SVGIG (reference sequence). V lost 2 bases, J lost 5 bases, and 4 bases stayed unmatched. There are 13 residues in the CDR3. DNA for the CDR3: TGTGCCTGGAGTAAACAGGGGGCGGACGAGCAGTACTTC. Translated, it gives CAWSKQGADEQYF.

The V and J genes are TRBV5-6 and TRBJ1-2; 7 bases match TRBD1. This CDR3 spans 15 amino acids. Per germline, CDR1 SGHDT and CDR2 YYEEEE. V dropped 1 base and J dropped 4; count of bases not matched to a gene: 7. CDR3 amino acids: CASSLTLWDSYGYTF. In DNA form, the CDR3 reads TGTGCCAGCAGCTTGACCTTATGGGACAGCTATGGCTACACCTTC.

The sample holds many counts of this clone. Other DNA sequences from this sample encode an identical CDR3 as well. The chain joins TRBV9 to TRBJ1-5, with 9 bases that match TRBD1. This CDR3 comprises 15 residues. CDR1 is SGDLS, CDR2 YYNGEE, per germline. Unmatched junction bases numbered 8, after V lost 3 bases and J lost 7 bases. In DNA form, the CDR3 reads TGTGCCAGCAGCGCCTCCACAGGGGGCTACCAGCCCCAGCATTTT. It translates to CASSASTGGYQPQHF.

J is TRBJ1-5 and V is TRBV7-8, with D possibly matching TRBD1 (5 bases). V was shortened by 3 bases and J by 3 bases, with 15 bases between the two germline ends. The CDR3 length is 16 residues. Germline loops: CDR1 SGHVS, CDR2 FQNEAQ. Here the CDR3 reads CASSLNRDALNQPQHF. Here the CDR3 DNA reads TGTGCCAGCAGCTTGAACCGGGACGCACTCAATCAGCCCCAGCATTTT.

The rearrangement joins TRBV10-3 to TRBJ2-7; tentative D call: TRBD2 (6 bases). This CDR3 has 12 amino acids. With 4 bases removed from V and 7 bases from J, the gap between germline ends came to 11 bases. CDR1 and CDR2 (germline): ENHRY, SYGVKD. CDR3 in DNA: TGTGCCATCAGTGGAGGAGGGAGAGAGCAGTACTTC. As protein: CAISGGGREQYF.

The rearrangement uses TRBV12-1 and TRBJ2-3; the D call in the table, TRBD2, was not verified against the DNA. TRBV12-1 is a documented pseudogene. The CDR3 contains 16 residues. CDR3 amino acids: CASSPSYLRGTDTQYF. The DNA of the CDR3 is TGTGCCAGCAGCCCCTCCTATTTGCGGGGCACAGATACGCAGTATTTT.

The chain couples TRBV9 to TRBJ2-7, with D maybe TRBD2 (5 bases). The germline gives CDR1 SGDLS, CDR2 YYNGEE. The CDR3 extends over 14 amino acids. Trimming removed 4 bases at V and 0 bases at J, with 11 bases between. CDR3: CASSIGISSYEQYF. As DNA, the CDR3 is TGTGCCAGCAGCATCGGGATCAGCTCCTACGAGCAGTACTTC.